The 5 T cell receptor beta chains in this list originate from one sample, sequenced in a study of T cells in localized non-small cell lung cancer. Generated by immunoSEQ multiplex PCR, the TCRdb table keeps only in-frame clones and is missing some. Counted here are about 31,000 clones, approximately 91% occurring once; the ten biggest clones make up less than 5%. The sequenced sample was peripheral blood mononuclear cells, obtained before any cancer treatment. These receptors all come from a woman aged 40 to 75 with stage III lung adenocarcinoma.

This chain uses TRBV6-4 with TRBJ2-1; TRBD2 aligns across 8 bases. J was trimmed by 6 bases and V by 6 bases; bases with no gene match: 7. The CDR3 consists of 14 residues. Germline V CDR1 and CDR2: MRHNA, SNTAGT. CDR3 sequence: CASSAAGGSNEQFF. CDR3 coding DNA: TGTGCCAGCAGCGCCGCGGGGGGAAGCAATGAGCAGTTCTTC.

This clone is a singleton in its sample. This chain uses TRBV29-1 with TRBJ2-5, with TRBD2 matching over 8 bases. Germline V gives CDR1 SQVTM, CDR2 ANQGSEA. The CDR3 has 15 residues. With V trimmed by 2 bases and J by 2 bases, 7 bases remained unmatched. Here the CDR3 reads CSVEPTSGDQETQYF. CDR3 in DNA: TGCAGCGTTGAACCAACTAGCGGCGATCAAGAGACCCAGTACTTC.

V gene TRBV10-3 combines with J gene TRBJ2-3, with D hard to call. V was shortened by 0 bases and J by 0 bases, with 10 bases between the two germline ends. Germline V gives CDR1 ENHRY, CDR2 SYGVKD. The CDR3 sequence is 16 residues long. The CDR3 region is CAISESILASTDTQYF. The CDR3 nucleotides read TGTGCCATCAGTGAGTCGATTCTGGCAAGCACAGATACGCAGTATTTT.

CDR3 protein: CASSDSGDRAEAFF. For the CDR3, the DNA is TGTGCCAGCAGTGATTCGGGGGACCGGGCTGAAGCTTTCTTT. This sequence joins TRBV6-5 and TRBJ1-1; the D gene is possibly TRBD1 (5 bases). CDR3 length: 14 amino acids. V was trimmed by 5 bases and J by 6 bases, leaving 16 bases between them. Germline CDR1 reads MNHEY; CDR2 reads SVGAGI.

The CDR3 protein is CASSHRGPTEAFF. The CDR3 DNA sequence: TGTGCCAGCAGCCACAGGGGGCCCACTGAAGCTTTCTTT. The rearrangement uses TRBV27 and TRBJ1-1, with TRBD1 identical over 9 bases. Germline CDR1 MNHEY, CDR2 SMNVEV (reference sequence). Trimming at V came to 6 bases and at J to 4 bases, leaving 3 bases not matched to a gene. The CDR3 length is 13 residues.